The count of the clone carrying this TCR beta chain is one. Those who participated ranged in age from about 18 to 95 years and resided in some 24 US areas. Donors of Cohort 3 who recovered were those that had two negative PCRs, clearance, or symptom resolution. The data were obtained in a study of blood T cell repertoires in COVID-19. Source study methods: Nucleated cell counts were estimated from reference gene primer amplification. Only in-frame clones appear in the TCRdb table, and some are missing; sequencing was by immunoSEQ multiplex PCR. That table is the source of V, J and clone size, and D and trimming were worked out from the DNA. Of about 410,000 clones listed, about 90% are singletons. The V end lost 5 bases, the J end lost 2 bases, and 6 bases lay between the germline ends. CDR3 length: 12 amino acids. Germline loops: CDR1 MDHEN, CDR2 SYDVKM.

The chain employs TRBV28 and TRBJ1-1; D gene uncertain. Sequenced: PBMCs or T cells enriched from blood (not recorded which). This sequence originates from a man between 18 and 29 years old who had recovered from COVID-19. The CDR3 nucleotides read TGTGCCAGCAGTGAGAGAAACACTGAAGCTTTCTTT. Translating gives CASSERNTEAFF. Full variable domain (outside the CDR3, taken from reference TRBV28 and TRBJ1-1): DVKVTQSSRYLVKRTGEKVFLECVQDMDHENMFWYRQDPGLGLRLIYFSYDVKMKEKGDIPEGYSVSREKKERFSLILESASTNQTSMYLCASSERNTEAFFGQGTRLTVV.